The entry that follows covers one T cell receptor beta chain sequence. Method: immunoSEQ multiplex PCR; TCRdb's copy keeps in-frame clones and lacks some. The sample lists about 250,000 clones, roughly 82% seen once, with approximately 6.2% in the top ten. The sample is drawn from a study of blood T cell repertoires in COVID-19. Overall study: PBMCs, B-cell-depleted T cells, or T cells provided the cDNA or gDNA that made up the material.

This TCR derives from a woman older than 75 with COVID-19, enrolled during active disease. Sequenced: peripheral blood.

The CDR3 reads CASSAPTRGSNQPQHF. The CDR3 region has the DNA TGTGCCAGTAGTGCCCCGACCAGGGGAAGCAATCAGCCCCAGCATTTT. The chain employs TRBV19 and TRBJ1-5, with a tentative D call TRBD1 (6 bases). This CDR3 comprises 16 residues. Germline CDR1 reads LNHDA; CDR2 reads SQIVND (reference sequence). V lost 5 bases and J 1 base, leaving 15 bases between the germline ends.